The next 29 T cell receptor beta chains were all read from a single sample in a study of CD8+CD57+ T cells in acquired aplastic anemia. Genomic DNA, serving as template, underwent TCR beta VDJ and CDR3 profiling. A single record per CDR3 protein comes from TCRdb applying MiXCR to the reads. This table holds 200,000 to 250,000 distinct CDR3 sequences, under 65% found once. Sequencing was done on a sample of sorted CD4+, CD8+, or CD8+CD57+ T cells (not recorded which) from PBMCs. The receptors were sampled from a human donor in good health.

This clonotype showed up many times. The chain combines TRBV4-3 with TRBJ2-7; 7 bases are shared with TRBD1. Germline CDR1 reads LGHNA; CDR2 reads YSLEER. After removal of 0 bases from V and 6 bases from J, the junction contained 2 bases not matched to a gene. The CDR3 is made up of 13 amino acids. CDR3 in amino acids: CASSQDSGGEQYF. CDR3 bases: TGCGCCAGCAGCCAAGATTCAGGGGGCGAGCAGTACTTC.

This clonotype was recorded a few times. This rearrangement joins TRBV7-8 to TRBJ1-1, with D perhaps TRBD1 (6 bases). Per the germline V gene, CDR1 is SGHVS and CDR2 is FQNEAQ. The CDR3 has 12 amino acids. The V end was cut by 9 bases, the J end by 1 base, with 9 bases between. CDR3 region: CASKQGNTEAFF. In DNA, the CDR3 is TGTGCCAGTAAACAGGGGAACACTGAAGCTTTCTTT.

This clonotype was recorded once. At one end the junction does not follow the germline gene, possibly because of a read error. Here the CDR3 reads CSVNGQGTYERYF. The CDR3 coding sequence is TGCAGCGTCAATGGGCAGGGTACTTACGAGCGGTACTTC. The V and J genes are TRBV7-2 and TRBJ2-7, with TRBD1 as a possible D gene (5 bases). Germline loops: CDR1 SGHTA, CDR2 FQGNSA. This CDR3 has 13 amino acids.

This clonotype has ten or more counts. V usage is TRBV20-1 and J usage is TRBJ2-7; 8 bases agree with TRBD2. Losses at the gene ends were 4 bases for V and 2 bases for J; bases not matched to a gene: 7. The CDR3 has 14 residues. Germline V lookup: CDR1 DFQATT, CDR2 SNEGSKA (reference sequence). The CDR3: CSAIYGGEPYEQYF. DNA for the CDR3: TGCAGTGCTATTTACGGGGGGGAACCCTACGAGCAGTACTTC.

The CDR3 DNA reads TGTGCCACCAGCAGAGATCAGGGATATCAGCCCCAGCATTTT. As protein: CATSRDQGYQPQHF. This rearrangement joins TRBV15 to TRBJ1-5; TRBD1 is a possible D gene (5 bases). The CDR3 consists of 14 residues. Germline V gene data show CDR1 as LNHNV and CDR2 as YYDKDF (reference sequence). Trimming stripped 0 bases from V and 5 bases from J, with 8 bases between. The whole variable domain, filled in from reference TRBV15 and TRBJ1-5, reads DAMVIQNPRYQVTQFGKPVTLSCSQTLNHNVMYWYQQKSSQAPKLLFHYYDKDFNNEADTPDNFQSRRPNTSFCFLDIRSPGLGDTAMYLCATSRDQGYQPQHFGDGTRLSIL.

This clonotype has just one count. The V gene is TRBV20-1, the J gene TRBJ2-7; 8 positions match TRBD2. Germline CDR1 DFQATT, CDR2 SNEGSKA (reference sequence). Trimming took 2 bases from V and 2 from J; bases not matched to a gene: 8. The CDR3 has 15 residues. The chain's CDR3 is CSARKAGTRTYEQYF. Here the CDR3 DNA reads TGCAGTGCTAGAAAGGCCGGGACTAGAACCTACGAGCAGTACTTC.

This clonotype was seen only once. The chain links TRBV7-9 to TRBJ1-2, with D possibly being TRBD1 (6 bases). The germline V gene encodes CDR1 SEHNR and CDR2 FQNEAQ (reference sequence). V dropped 5 bases and J dropped 6 bases, with 13 bases sitting between them. This CDR3 spans 13 amino acids. The CDR3 DNA reads as TGTGCCAGCAGCCTCACAGGGAGCCATGGCTACACCTTC. Its translation is CASSLTGSHGYTF.

This clonotype was counted at least ten times. The chain uses TRBV5-1 and TRBJ2-2; D possibly corresponds to TRBD2 (6 bases). Germline loops: CDR1 SGHRS, CDR2 YFSETQ. V lost 1 base, J lost 2 bases, and 9 bases lay in between. The CDR3 consists of 15 residues. The CDR3 loop is CASSLSSGNTGELFF. CDR3 DNA: TGCGCCAGCAGCTTGAGTAGCGGAAACACCGGGGAGCTGTTTTTT.

The rearrangement joins TRBV9 to TRBJ2-2, with D maybe TRBD2 (5 bases). Germline CDR1 SGDLS, CDR2 YYNGEE. The CDR3 runs 16 residues. The V end lost 0 bases, the J end lost 3 bases, and 12 bases lay between the germline ends. The CDR3 nucleotides read TGTGCCAGCAGCGTAGCGTGGCTAGCCGACACCGGGGAGCTGTTTTTT. Encoded protein: CASSVAWLADTGELFF. The whole variable domain, remainder taken from reference TRBV9 and TRBJ2-2, is DSGVTQTPKHLITATGQRVTLRCSPRSGDLSVYWYQQSLDQGLQFLIQYYNGEERAKGNILERFSAQQFPDLHSELNLSSLELGDSALYFCASSVAWLADTGELFFGEGSRLTVL.

The V call is TRBV7-9, the J call TRBJ1-5; D is uncertain. The CDR3 runs to 13 residues. Trimming left V 5 bases short and J 11 bases short, with 16 bases between. The germline V gene has CDR1 SEHNR and CDR2 FQNEAQ (reference sequence). This CDR3 reads CASSPPRRETQHF. The CDR3 DNA is TGTGCCAGCAGCCCCCCGCGGCGAGAGACCCAGCATTTT.

The chain links TRBV7-8 to TRBJ2-7; no clear D. Looked up from germline, CDR1 is SGHVS and CDR2 is FQNEAQ. CDR3 size: 12 residues. Trimming stripped 3 bases from V and 2 bases from J, with 5 bases between. This CDR3 reads CASSFRPYEQYF. For the CDR3, the DNA is TGTGCCAGCAGCTTCCGGCCCTACGAGCAGTACTTC.

At least ten counts were recorded for this clonotype. V gene TRBV2 combines with J gene TRBJ2-7; no firm D call. CDR1 SNHLY and CDR2 FYNNEI come from the germline V gene. The CDR3 is 12 residues long. V lost 6 bases to trimming and J lost 5 bases, with 11 bases between them. The DNA for the CDR3 is TGTGCCAGCAGGATCGGAAGGAACGAGCAGTACTTC. This translates into CASRIGRNEQYF.

V gene TRBV7-9 combines with J gene TRBJ2-5, with D perhaps matching TRBD1 (5 bases). Germline V lookup: CDR1 SEHNR, CDR2 FQNEAQ (reference sequence). The germline V and J ends were trimmed by 4 bases and 4 bases, with 13 bases remaining between them. The CDR3 loop spans 14 amino acids. This chain's CDR3 is CASSSRTLGETQYF. The CDR3 nucleotides read TGTGCCAGCAGCTCCCGGACACTGGGAGAGACCCAGTACTTC.

This clonotype was counted between two and nine times. The rearrangement links TRBV3-1 to TRBJ2-2; perhaps TRBD1 as D (5 bases). This CDR3 is built from 15 residues. The V end lost 4 bases, the J end lost 7 bases, and 16 bases lay between the germline ends. CDR1 and CDR2 from the germline V gene are LGHDT and YNNKEL (reference sequence). CDR3 in DNA: TGTGCCAGCAGCCCCCCCCAGGGATCGAACGGGGAGCTGTTTTTT. Amino acid sequence: CASSPPQGSNGELFF. The variable domain in full, completed from reference TRBV3-1 and TRBJ2-2, reads DTAVSQTPKYLVTQMGNDKSIKCEQNLGHDTMYWYKQDSKKFLKIMFSYNNKELIINETVPNRFSPKSPDKAHLNLHINSLELGDSAVYFCASSPPQGSNGELFFGEGSRLTVL.

V gene TRBV15 combines with J gene TRBJ1-5; the D is unclear. V was trimmed by 2 bases and J by 1 base, leaving 12 bases between them. Germline V lookup: CDR1 LNHNV, CDR2 YYDKDF (reference sequence). The CDR3 is made up of 16 amino acids. CDR3 nucleotides: TGTGCCACCAGCAGAAATGAAGGACTCAGCAATCAGCCCCAGCATTTT. This gives the protein CATSRNEGLSNQPQHF.

The chain employs TRBV7-9 and TRBJ1-6, with unresolved D. The CDR3 has 15 residues. V was shortened by 3 bases and J by 5 bases, with 11 bases between the two germline ends. CDR1 is SEHNR and CDR2 is FQNEAQ in the germline V gene (reference sequence). CDR3 in DNA: TGTGCCAGCAGCTTCCCCGGGCCTCATAATTCACCCCTCCACTTT. Translating gives CASSFPGPHNSPLHF. Using reference TRBV7-9 and TRBJ1-6 for the parts outside the CDR3, the full variable domain is DTGVSQNPRHKITKRGQNVTFRCDPISEHNRLYWYRQTLGQGPEFLTYFQNEAQLEKSRLLSDRFSAERPKGSFSTLEIQRTEQGDSAMYLCASSFPGPHNSPLHFGNGTRLTVT.

This clonotype has a handful of counts. The chain has TRBV7-3 and TRBJ1-1; D is perhaps TRBD1 (5 bases). V dropped 3 bases and J dropped 0 bases, with 14 bases sitting between them. The germline CDR1 and CDR2 sequences are SGHTA and FQGTGA. The CDR3 spans 16 residues. The CDR3 loop is CASSLGGGGMNTEAFF. The CDR3 DNA reads TGTGCCAGCAGCTTGGGTGGGGGAGGGATGAACACTGAAGCTTTCTTT.

The J gene is TRBJ2-2, the V gene TRBV9; the D gene is possibly TRBD2 (6 bases). Germline CDR1 and CDR2: SGDLS and YYNGEE. The CDR3 spans 16 residues. Trimming took off 0 bases at V and 4 bases at J, with 13 bases between the two ends. This CDR3 is CASSVDSGQSTGELFF. The CDR3, as DNA: TGTGCCAGCAGCGTAGACAGCGGGCAAAGCACCGGGGAGCTGTTTTTT.

This clonotype was found many times. The rearrangement uses TRBV10-1 and TRBJ2-7; 7 nucleotides agree with TRBD2. With V trimmed by 3 bases and J by 0 bases, 2 bases remained unmatched. Germline V CDR1 and CDR2: WNHNN, SYGVQD (reference sequence). The CDR3 has 14 amino acids. The CDR3 here is CASSDPGGSYEQYF. DNA for the CDR3: TGCGCCAGCAGTGATCCGGGAGGCTCCTACGAGCAGTACTTC.

Remarks on this clonotype: A read error may produce the germline difference seen at one junction end. The chain combines TRBV5-1 with TRBJ2-5; 14 bases are a match to TRBD2. Per germline, CDR1 SGHRS and CDR2 YFSETQ. CDR3 length equals 18 residues. CDR3 DNA sequence: TGTGCCAGCAGCTTAGGGGTTAGACTAGCGGGGGGGCAAGAGACCCAGTACTTC. It specifies CASSLGVRLAGGQETQYF.

This clonotype was observed at least ten times. This chain uses TRBV6-4 with TRBJ2-1; maybe TRBD2 (5 bases). Germline values: CDR1 MRHNA, CDR2 SNTAGT. Trimming took off 0 bases at V and 8 bases at J, with 11 bases between the two ends. The CDR3 spans 14 residues. Here the CDR3 DNA reads TGTGCCAGCAGTGACTCCGAGGGTTCGGATGAGCAGTTCTTC. It yields the protein CASSDSEGSDEQFF.

V usage is TRBV2 and J usage is TRBJ1-2; 7 bases line up with TRBD1. CDR1 is SNHLY and CDR2 is FYNNEI in the germline V gene. The CDR3 runs 14 residues. The V and J ends lost 6 bases and 2 bases, in that order; junction bases with no gene match: 6. The chain's CDR3 is CASSPDRVNYGYTF. In nucleotides, the CDR3 is TGTGCCAGCAGCCCCGACAGGGTCAACTATGGCTACACCTTC.

Note on this clonotype: Sequence at one end of the junction differs from germline and may be a read error. This chain uses TRBV20-1 with TRBJ1-2; D is perhaps TRBD1 (5 bases). Per the germline V gene, CDR1 is DFQATT and CDR2 is SNEGSKA (reference sequence). The CDR3 covers 11 residues. The chain's CDR3 is CSATGEYGYTF. The CDR3 DNA is TGCAGCGCTACGGGGGAATATGGCTACACCTTC.

This chain links TRBV7-9 with TRBJ2-7; D not resolved. From germline, CDR1 is SEHNR and CDR2 FQNEAQ (reference sequence). This CDR3 has 12 amino acids. The V end was cut by 2 bases, the J end by 3 bases, with 5 bases between. The CDR3 DNA follows: TGTGCCAGCAGCTTATTGGACTACGAGCAGTACTTC. Encoded protein: CASSLLDYEQYF.

The rearrangement uses TRBV20-1 and TRBJ1-2; 7 positions agree with TRBD1. CDR1 and CDR2 (germline): DFQATT, SNEGSKA (reference sequence). V lost 5 bases, J lost 7 bases, and 10 bases stayed unmatched. The CDR3 runs to 13 residues. In DNA form, the CDR3 reads TGCAGTGCTCTACGGGCAGGGGGGTGTGGCTACACCTTC. Translating gives CSALRAGGCGYTF.

Concerning this clonotype: Relative to the germline gene, one junction end is altered; a read error may explain this. V is TRBV19 and J is TRBJ1-1; 7 nucleotides align to TRBD1. Germline V CDR1 and CDR2: LNHDA, SQIVND (reference sequence). The CDR3 is 14 residues long. The CDR3 DNA reads as TGTGCCAGTAGTCCCGACAGGGTGAACCCTGAAGCTTTCTTT. This sequence encodes CASSPDRVNPEAFF.

The J gene is TRBJ2-1, the V gene TRBV7-9; 16 nucleotides line up with TRBD2. V trimming: 0 bases; J trimming: 8 bases; junction bases outside the gene matches: 10. The CDR3 extends over 19 amino acids. In germline, CDR1 is SEHNR, CDR2 FQNEAQ (reference sequence). CDR3 in amino acids: CASSLAVGTSGGAVDEQFF. In DNA form, the CDR3 reads TGTGCCAGCAGCTTAGCTGTGGGGACTAGCGGGGGGGCCGTCGATGAGCAGTTCTTC.

This CDR3 is CSARVGEAFF. CDR3 nucleotides: TGCAGCGCCCGAGTCGGTGAAGCTTTCTTT. The rearrangement joins TRBV29-1 to TRBJ1-1; unclear D gene. Germline V lookup: CDR1 SQVTM, CDR2 ANQGSEA. CDR3 length: 10 residues. Trimming removed 7 bases at V and 7 bases at J, with 10 bases between.

In this sample, this clonotype turned up many times. V gene TRBV4-1 combines with J gene TRBJ2-7; D is uncertain. The germline CDR1 and CDR2 sequences are MGHRA and YSYEKL. Trimming took 1 base from V and 0 from J, leaving 13 bases between them. The CDR3 totals 16 residues. DNA of the CDR3: TGCGCCAGCAGCCAAGTTCCCTTGGCGAGCTCCTACGAGCAGTACTTC. Translation: CASSQVPLASSYEQYF.